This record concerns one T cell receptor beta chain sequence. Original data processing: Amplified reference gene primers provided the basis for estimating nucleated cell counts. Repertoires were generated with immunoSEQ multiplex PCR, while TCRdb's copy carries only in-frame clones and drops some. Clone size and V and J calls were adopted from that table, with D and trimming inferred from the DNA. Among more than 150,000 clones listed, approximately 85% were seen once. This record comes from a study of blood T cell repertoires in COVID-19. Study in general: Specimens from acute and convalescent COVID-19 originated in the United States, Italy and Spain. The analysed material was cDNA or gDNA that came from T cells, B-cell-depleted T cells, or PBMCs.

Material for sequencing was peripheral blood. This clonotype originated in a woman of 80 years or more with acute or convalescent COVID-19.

The CDR3 sequence: CASSTQNRGQNTEAFF. The CDR3 nucleotides read TGTGCCAGCAGCACTCAGAACAGGGGTCAGAACACTGAAGCTTTCTTT. This chain connects TRBV7-9 to TRBJ1-1; 7 nucleotides line up with TRBD1. Germline V gives CDR1 SEHNR, CDR2 FQNEAQ (reference sequence). This CDR3 is built from 16 residues. V shed 5 bases and J 1 base; nucleotides not matched to a gene: 10.